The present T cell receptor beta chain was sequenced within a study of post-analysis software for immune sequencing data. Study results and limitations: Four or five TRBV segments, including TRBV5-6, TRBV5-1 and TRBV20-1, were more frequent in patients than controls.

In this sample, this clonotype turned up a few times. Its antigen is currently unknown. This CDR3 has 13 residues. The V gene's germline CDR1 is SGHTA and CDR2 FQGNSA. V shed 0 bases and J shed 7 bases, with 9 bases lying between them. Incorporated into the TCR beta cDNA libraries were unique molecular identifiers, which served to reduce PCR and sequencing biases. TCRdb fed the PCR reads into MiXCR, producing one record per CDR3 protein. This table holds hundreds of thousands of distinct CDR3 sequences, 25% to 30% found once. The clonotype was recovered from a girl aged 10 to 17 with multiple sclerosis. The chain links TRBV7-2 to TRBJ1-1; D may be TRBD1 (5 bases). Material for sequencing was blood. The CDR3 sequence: CASSLAGGDEAFF. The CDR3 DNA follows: TGTGCCAGCAGCTTAGCGGGAGGGGATGAAGCTTTCTTT.